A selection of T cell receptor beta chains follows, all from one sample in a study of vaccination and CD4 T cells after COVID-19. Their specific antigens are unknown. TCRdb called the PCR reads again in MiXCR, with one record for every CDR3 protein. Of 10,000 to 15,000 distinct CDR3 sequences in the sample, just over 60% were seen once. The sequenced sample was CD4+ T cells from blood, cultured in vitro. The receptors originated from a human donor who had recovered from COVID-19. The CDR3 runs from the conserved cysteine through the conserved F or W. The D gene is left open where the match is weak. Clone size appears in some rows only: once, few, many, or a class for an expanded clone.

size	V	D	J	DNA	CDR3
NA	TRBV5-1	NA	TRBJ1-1	TGCGCCAGCAGCCCCATTGGGGGGGGTGCGGGGCATTGGTTT	CASSPIGGGAGHWF
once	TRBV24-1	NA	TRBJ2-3	TGTGCCACCAGTGACCCCTCCGCCACAGATACGCAGTATTTT	CATSDPSATDTQYF
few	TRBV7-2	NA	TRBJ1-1	TGTGCCAGCAGCTTAGCTCCGAACACTGAAGCTTTCTTT	CASSLAPNTEAFF
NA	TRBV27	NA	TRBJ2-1	TGTGCCAGCAGTTTATTGTCCCGCGTTAGGGATGAGCAGTTCTTC	CASSLLSRVRDEQFF
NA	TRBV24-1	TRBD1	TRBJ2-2	TGTGCCACCAGTGCGGGGACAGGAAAGAACACCGGGGAGCTGTTTTTT	CATSAGTGKNTGELFF
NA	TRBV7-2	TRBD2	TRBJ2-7	TGTGCCAGCAGACGGGAGGCAAAAGGGCACTACGAGCAGTACTTC	CASRREAKGHYEQYF
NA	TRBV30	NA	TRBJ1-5	TGTGCCTGGAGTGGGAGGGGGGATCAGCCCCAGCATTTT	CAWSGRGDQPQHF
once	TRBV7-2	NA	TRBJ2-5	TGTGCCAGCACCCCTTCACCCGTCAGGGAGACCCAGTACTTC	CASTPSPVRETQYF
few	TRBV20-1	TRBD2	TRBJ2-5	TGCAGTGCCCGCAGCGGGAGGGCCGGTGAGACCCAGTACTTC	CSARSGRAGETQYF
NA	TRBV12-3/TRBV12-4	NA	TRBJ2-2	TGTGCCAGCACCAATTGGCCCGGGGAGCTGTTTTTT	CASTNWPGELFF
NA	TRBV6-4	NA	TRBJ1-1	TGTGCCAGCAGCCACAGGGAGAGGAACACTGAAGCTTTCTTT	CASSHRERNTEAFF
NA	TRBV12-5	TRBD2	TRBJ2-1	TGTGCTAGTGGTTGGGGGGGGAATTCTGAGCAGTTCTTC	CASGWGGNSEQFF
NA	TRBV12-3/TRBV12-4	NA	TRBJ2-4	TGTGCCAGCAGCCCCAAGTACTTC	CASSPKYF
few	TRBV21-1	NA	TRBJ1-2	TGTGCCAGCAGCAAAGCCTTGACAGGGGAGGCGGGCTACACCTTC	CASSKALTGEAGYTF
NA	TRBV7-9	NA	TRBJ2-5	TGTGCCAGCAGCTTAGGCACATCCCAAGAGACCCAGTACTTC	CASSLGTSQETQYF
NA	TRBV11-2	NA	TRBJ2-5	TGTGCCAGCAGCCAGACAGGGAGGGAGACCCAGTACTTC	CASSQTGRETQYF
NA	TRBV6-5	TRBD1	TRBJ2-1	TGTGCCAGCAGTTACAGGACAGGATCCTACAATGAGCAGTTCTTC	CASSYRTGSYNEQFF
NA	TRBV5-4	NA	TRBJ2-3	TGTGCCAGCAGCCGGACGGGGGATGGCACAGATACGCAGTATTTT	CASSRTGDGTDTQYF
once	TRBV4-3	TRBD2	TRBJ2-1	TGCGCCAGCAGCCGAGACCGGGAGGCATCGCATGAGCAGTTCTTC	CASSRDREASHEQFF
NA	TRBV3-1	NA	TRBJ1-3	TGTGCCAGCAGCCCAACGGGGGGCGCGGACACCATATATTTT	CASSPTGGADTIYF
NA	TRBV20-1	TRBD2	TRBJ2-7	TGCAGTGCGGAGGGGAGGGGCGGAGCCTACGAGCAGTACTTC	CSAEGRGGAYEQYF
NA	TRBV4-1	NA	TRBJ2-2	TGCGCCAGCAGCCAAGATCCCCCCTCTGTGGTGGCGAACACCGGGGAGCTGTTTTTT	CASSQDPPSVVANTGELFF
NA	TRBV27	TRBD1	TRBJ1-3	TGTGCCAGCAGTTTCGGACAGGGTTCAGACACCATATATTTT	CASSFGQGSDTIYF
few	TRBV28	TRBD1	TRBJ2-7	TGTGCCAGCAGTGGGGACAGACAGGGGAAAGGCTACGAGCAGTACTTC	CASSGDRQGKGYEQYF
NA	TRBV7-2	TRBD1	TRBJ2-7	TGTGCCAGCAGCTTAAGGACAGGGACGCTGGGGGAGCAGTACTTC	CASSLRTGTLGEQYF
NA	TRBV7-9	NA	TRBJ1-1	TGTGCCAGCAGCTATGATGCGATGCGCAGGGCGAACACTGAAGCTTTCTTT	CASSYDAMRRANTEAFF
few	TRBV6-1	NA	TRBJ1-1	TGTGCCAGCGGCTTCCTACAGACTGAAGCTTTCTTT	CASGFLQTEAFF
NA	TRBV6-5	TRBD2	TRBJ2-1	TGTGCCAGCAGTTACTCCGTCGGGGGGTACAATGAGCAGTTCTTC	CASSYSVGGYNEQFF
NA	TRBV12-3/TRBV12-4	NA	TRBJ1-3	TGTGCCAGCAGTTGGGATATCTCTGGAAACACCATATATTTT	CASSWDISGNTIYF